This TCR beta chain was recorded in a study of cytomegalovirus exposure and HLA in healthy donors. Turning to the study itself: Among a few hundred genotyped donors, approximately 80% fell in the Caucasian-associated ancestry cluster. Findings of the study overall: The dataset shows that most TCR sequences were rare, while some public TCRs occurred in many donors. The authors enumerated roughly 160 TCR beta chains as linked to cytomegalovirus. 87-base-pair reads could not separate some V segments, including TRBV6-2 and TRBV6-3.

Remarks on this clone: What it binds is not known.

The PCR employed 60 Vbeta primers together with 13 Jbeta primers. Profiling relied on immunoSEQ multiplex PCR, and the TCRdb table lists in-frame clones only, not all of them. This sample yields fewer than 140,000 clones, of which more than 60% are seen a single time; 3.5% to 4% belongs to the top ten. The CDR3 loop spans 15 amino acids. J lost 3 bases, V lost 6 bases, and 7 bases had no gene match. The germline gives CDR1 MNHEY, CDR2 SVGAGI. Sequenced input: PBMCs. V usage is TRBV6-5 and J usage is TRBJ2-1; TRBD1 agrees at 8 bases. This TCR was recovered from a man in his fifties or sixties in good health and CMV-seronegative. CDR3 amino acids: CASRLTGVFYNEQFF. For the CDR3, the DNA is TGTGCCAGCAGACTGACAGGGGTTTTCTACAATGAGCAGTTCTTC.